These T cell receptor beta chains were read from a single sample in a study of T cells in Graves' hyperthyroidism and ophthalmopathy. TCRdb redid the calling of the multiplex PCR reads with MiXCR, one entry per CDR3 protein. The sample includes roughly 260,000 distinct CDR3 sequences, more than 14% of them seen just once. Sequenced: blood. The origin of the receptors is a woman between 35 and 50 years old with Graves' hyperthyroidism that later progressed to Graves' ophthalmopathy. Each CDR3 is given with its conserved first and last residue. The D gene is left open where the match is weak. Expanded clones get a size class; other rows say once, few or many, or leave the size out.

len,j_gene,d_gene,abundance,v_gene,CDR3nt,CDR3aa
15,TRBJ2-3,TRBD2,.,TRBV19,TGTGCCAGTACCCCAGCGGGAGGCTGCACAGATACGCAGTATTTT,CASTPAGGCTDTQYF
16,TRBJ2-7,.,many,TRBV12-3/TRBV12-4,TGTGCCAGCAGTCCGGGTTTGGGGATCACACTCTACGAGCAGTACTTC,CASSPGLGITLYEQYF
14,TRBJ1-1,.,.,TRBV2,TGTGCCAGCAGTCAGTGGGGGGGGGACACTGAAGCTTTCTTT,CASSQWGGDTEAFF
18,TRBJ2-3,TRBD2,many,TRBV2,TGTGCCAGCAGTGAAAGCCAGTCGACTAGCGGGAGAGCAGATACGCAGTATTTT,CASSESQSTSGRADTQYF
19,TRBJ2-3,TRBD1,.,TRBV3-1,TGTGCCGGCAGCCCCGGGACAGGGCCACGGGGGGACAGCATAGATACGCAGTATTTT,CAGSPGTGPRGDSIDTQYF
14,TRBJ2-7,TRBD1,.,TRBV6-1,TGTGCCAGCAATACAGGGGGCTTCGGGGGCGAGCAGTACTTC,CASNTGGFGGEQYF
16,TRBJ1-1,.,many,TRBV11-2,TGTGCCAGCAGTCCTCTCGTCTATCAGGCGGACACTGAAGCTTTCTTT,CASSPLVYQADTEAFF
13,TRBJ1-1,TRBD1,many,TRBV29-1,TGCAGCGTTGAACGTGACAGGGAGACTGAAGCTTTCTTT,CSVERDRETEAFF
13,TRBJ1-1,.,many,TRBV19,TGTGCCAGTATCATACAGGGGAACACTGAAGCTTTCTTT,CASIIQGNTEAFF
14,TRBJ2-5,.,.,TRBV28,TGTGCCAGCAGTTTATCTCAGGACGGAGAGACCCAGTACTTC,CASSLSQDGETQYF
13,TRBJ2-7,.,many,TRBV5-8,TGTGCCAGCAGCTGGAGAAACGCTTACGAGCAGTACTTC,CASSWRNAYEQYF
15,TRBJ2-1,TRBD2,many,TRBV2,TGTGCCAGCAGTGAAGGGCTAGCGGGATGGTCTGAGCAGTTCTTC,CASSEGLAGWSEQFF
14,TRBJ2-1,.,.,TRBV12-3/TRBV12-4,TGTGCCAGCAGTTCTACCGGGAGATACAATGAGCAGTTCTTC,CASSSTGRYNEQFF
14,TRBJ2-1,TRBD1,many,TRBV12-3/TRBV12-4,TGTGCCAGCAGTCCGCCGGACAGGGATAATGAGCAGTTCTTC,CASSPPDRDNEQFF
15,TRBJ1-1,.,.,TRBV28,TGTGCCAGCAGTCCCCTGGCAGGTCCCCCTCAGGTGGCTTTCTTT,CASSPLAGPPQVAFF
14,TRBJ2-1,TRBD2,many,TRBV2,TGTGCCAGCACCTTTTTGACTAGCGGGAGTGAGCAGTTCTTC,CASTFLTSGSEQFF